This T cell receptor beta chain was obtained from a study of cytomegalovirus exposure and HLA in healthy donors. CDR1 is SNHLY, CDR2 FYNNEI, per germline. The V segment lost 10 bases and the J segment 4 bases; nucleotides outside the gene matches: 14. There are 17 residues in the CDR3. Sequencing used immunoSEQ multiplex PCR; TCRdb keeps in-frame clones, though not all of them. Among 150,000 to 200,000 clones, about 82% were seen once, and the ten largest hold 1.4% to 1.5%. The sequenced sample consisted of PBMCs. The clonotype originates from a woman aged 18-29 years in good health and CMV-seronegative. This sequence joins TRBV2 and TRBJ2-3; 13 positions match TRBD2. The CDR3 DNA reads as TGTGCCAACGAACAGACTAGCGGGGGGTGGTCTCCAGATACGCAGTATTTT. Its translation is CANEQTSGGWSPDTQYF.